This T cell receptor beta chain was sequenced during a study of blood T cell repertoires in COVID-19. Study-wide background: COVID-19 samples from acute and convalescent phases originated in the United States, Italy and Spain. PBMCs, B-cell-depleted T cells, or T cells were the source of the cDNA or gDNA that made up the material.

Germline-derived CDR1 and CDR2 are SGDLS and YYNGEE. The CDR3 spans 14 residues. V dropped 0 bases and J dropped 8; count of bases not matched to a gene: 6. Original analysis: Counts of nucleated cells, estimated from reference gene primer amplification, were obtained. Data came from immunoSEQ multiplex PCR; TCRdb stores just in-frame clones and leaves some out. V and J calls and clone size follow that table, whereas D and trimming were derived from the DNA. The data show hundreds of thousands of clones, approximately 87% seen once. Sequencing was done on a sample of peripheral blood. This TCR derives from a woman aged 50 to 60 who had recovered from COVID-19. The chain joins TRBV9 to TRBJ1-2; 8 bases line up with TRBD1. Here the CDR3 reads CASSVGRTGSGYTF. The CDR3 nucleotides read TGTGCCAGCAGCGTAGGGCGGACAGGGAGCGGCTACACCTTC.